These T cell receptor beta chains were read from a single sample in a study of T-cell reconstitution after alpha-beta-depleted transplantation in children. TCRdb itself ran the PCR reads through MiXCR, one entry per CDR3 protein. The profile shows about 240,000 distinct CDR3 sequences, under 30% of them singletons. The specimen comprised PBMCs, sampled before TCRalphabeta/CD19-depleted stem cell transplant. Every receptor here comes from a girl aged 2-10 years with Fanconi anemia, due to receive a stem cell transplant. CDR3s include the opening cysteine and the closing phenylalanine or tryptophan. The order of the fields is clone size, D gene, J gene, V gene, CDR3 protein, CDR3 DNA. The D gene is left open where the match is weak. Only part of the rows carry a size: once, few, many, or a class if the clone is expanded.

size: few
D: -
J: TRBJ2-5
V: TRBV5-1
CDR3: CASSSLSGYQETQYF
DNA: TGCGCCAGCAGCTCGCTTTCAGGGTACCAAGAGACCCAGTACTTC

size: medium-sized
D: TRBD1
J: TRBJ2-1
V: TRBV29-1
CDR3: CSVGTGGYNEQFF
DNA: TGCAGCGTCGGGACAGGGGGCTACAATGAGCAGTTCTTC

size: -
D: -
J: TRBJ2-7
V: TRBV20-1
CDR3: CSAREGGEFSYEQYF
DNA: TGCAGTGCTAGAGAAGGAGGGGAGTTCTCCTACGAGCAGTACTTC

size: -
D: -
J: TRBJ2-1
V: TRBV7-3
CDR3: CASSLTGGGISYNEQFF
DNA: TGTGCCAGCAGCTTAACTGGGGGCGGGATCTCCTACAATGAGCAGTTCTTC

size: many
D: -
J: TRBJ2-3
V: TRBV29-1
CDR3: CSAEGAAGTDTQYF
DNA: TGCAGCGCCGAAGGTGCGGCGGGCACAGATACGCAGTATTTT

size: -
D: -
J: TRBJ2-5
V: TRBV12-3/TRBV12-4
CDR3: CASSFSEGGQSQYF
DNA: TGTGCCAGCAGTTTTTCGGAGGGGGGGCAGTCCCAGTACTTC

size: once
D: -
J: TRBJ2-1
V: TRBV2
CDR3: CASSEVGAYNEQFF
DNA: TGTGCCAGCAGTGAGGTCGGCGCCTACAATGAGCAGTTCTTC

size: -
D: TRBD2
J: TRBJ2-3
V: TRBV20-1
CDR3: CSAGADPAGGYDTQYF
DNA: TGCAGTGCTGGCGCGGACCCAGCGGGAGGTTACGATACGCAGTATTTT

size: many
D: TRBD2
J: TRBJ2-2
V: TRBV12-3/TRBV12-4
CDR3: CASSLIPWGLAENTGELFF
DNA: TGTGCCAGCAGTTTAATTCCCTGGGGACTAGCGGAGAACACCGGGGAGCTGTTTTTT

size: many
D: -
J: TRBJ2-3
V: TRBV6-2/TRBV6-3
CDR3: CASSYSVDTQYF
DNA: TGTGCCAGCAGTTACTCAGTGGATACGCAGTATTTT

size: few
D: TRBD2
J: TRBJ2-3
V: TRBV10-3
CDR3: CAISDPGTSGRFTDTQYF
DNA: TGTGCCATCAGTGACCCAGGGACTAGCGGGCGTTTCACAGATACGCAGTATTTT

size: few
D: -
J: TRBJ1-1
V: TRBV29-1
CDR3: CSGELQVNTEAFF
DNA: TGCAGCGGTGAACTACAGGTGAACACTGAAGCTTTCTTT

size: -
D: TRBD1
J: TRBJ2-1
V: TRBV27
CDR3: CASRVDRVWNEQFF
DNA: TGTGCCAGCAGGGTCGACAGGGTCTGGAATGAGCAGTTCTTC

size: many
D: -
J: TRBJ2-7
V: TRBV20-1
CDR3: CSARDFRGNAEQYF
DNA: TGCAGTGCTAGAGATTTTAGGGGTAACGCCGAGCAGTACTTC

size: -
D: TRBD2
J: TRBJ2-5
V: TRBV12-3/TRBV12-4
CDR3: CASSFGTSGGVFQETQYF
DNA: TGTGCCAGCAGTTTTGGGACTAGCGGGGGCGTATTTCAAGAGACCCAGTACTTC

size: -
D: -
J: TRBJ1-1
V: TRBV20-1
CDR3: CSARVPGREAFF
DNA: TGCAGTGCTAGAGTTCCGGGACGCGAAGCTTTCTTT

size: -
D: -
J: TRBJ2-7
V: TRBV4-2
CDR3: CASSQDRSGYESYEQYF
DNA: TGTGCCAGCAGCCAAGATCGATCAGGGTATGAGTCCTACGAGCAGTACTTC

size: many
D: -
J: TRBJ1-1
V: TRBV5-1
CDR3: CASSLAEETEAFF
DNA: TGCGCCAGCAGCTTGGCCGAGGAGACTGAAGCTTTCTTT

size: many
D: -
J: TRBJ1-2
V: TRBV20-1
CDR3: CSAGYGYTF
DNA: TGCAGTGCCGGCTATGGCTACACCTTC

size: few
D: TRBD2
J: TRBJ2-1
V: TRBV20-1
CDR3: CSAASPGLGVRNEQFF
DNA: TGCAGTGCTGCCTCACCGGGACTAGGGGTTCGGAATGAGCAGTTCTTC

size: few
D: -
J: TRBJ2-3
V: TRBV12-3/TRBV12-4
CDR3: CASSGGGGGQDTQYF
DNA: TGTGCCAGCAGCGGAGGGGGAGGGGGTCAGGATACGCAGTATTTT

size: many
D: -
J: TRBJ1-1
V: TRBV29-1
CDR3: CSAGTEAFF
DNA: TGCAGCGCCGGTACTGAAGCTTTCTTT

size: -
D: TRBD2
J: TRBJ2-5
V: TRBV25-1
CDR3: CASSEGRTSGEVWETQYF
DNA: TGTGCCAGCAGTGAGGGTAGGACTAGCGGGGAGGTCTGGGAGACCCAGTACTTC

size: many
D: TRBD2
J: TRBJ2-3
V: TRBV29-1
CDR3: CSTGLAGGYTDTQYF
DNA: TGCAGCACTGGGCTAGCGGGGGGATACACAGATACGCAGTATTTT

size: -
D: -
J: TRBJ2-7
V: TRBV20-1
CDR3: CSARAVGASPYEQYF
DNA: TGCAGTGCTAGAGCGGTGGGAGCTAGCCCCTACGAGCAGTACTTC

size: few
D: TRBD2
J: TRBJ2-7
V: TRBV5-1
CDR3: CASSAGLAGGAPYEQYF
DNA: TGCGCCAGCAGCGCAGGACTAGCGGGGGGAGCCCCCTACGAGCAGTACTTC

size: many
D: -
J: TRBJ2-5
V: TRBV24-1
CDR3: CATSDNRPEGGGETQYF
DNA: TGTGCCACCAGTGATAATCGGCCGGAGGGCGGAGGAGAGACCCAGTACTTC

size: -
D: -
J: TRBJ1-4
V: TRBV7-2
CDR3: CASSSAPLSEEKLFF
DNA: TGTGCCAGCAGCTCTGCTCCATTATCTGAAGAAAAACTGTTTTTT

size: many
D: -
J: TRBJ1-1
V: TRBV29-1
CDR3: CSVAVPRLNTEAFF
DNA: TGCAGCGTTGCGGTCCCGCGCCTGAACACTGAAGCTTTCTTT

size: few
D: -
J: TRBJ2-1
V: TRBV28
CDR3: CASVWGGAYNEQFF
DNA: TGTGCGTCGGTTTGGGGGGGCGCATACAATGAGCAGTTCTTC

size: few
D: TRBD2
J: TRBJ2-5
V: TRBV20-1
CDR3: CSASRGGQETQYF
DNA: TGCAGTGCTAGTCGCGGGGGGCAAGAGACCCAGTACTTC

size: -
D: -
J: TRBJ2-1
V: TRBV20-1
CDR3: CSATGPYNEQFF
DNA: TGCAGTGCTACGGGGCCTTACAATGAGCAGTTCTTC

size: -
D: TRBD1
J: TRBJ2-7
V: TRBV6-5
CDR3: CASSYSIADRVYEQYF
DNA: TGTGCCAGCAGTTACTCGATCGCCGACAGGGTATACGAGCAGTACTTC

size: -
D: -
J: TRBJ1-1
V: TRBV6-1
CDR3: CASSVGGEGTEAFF
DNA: TGTGCCAGCAGTGTGGGGGGTGAGGGCACTGAAGCTTTCTTT

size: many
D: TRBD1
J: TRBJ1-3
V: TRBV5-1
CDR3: CASSLRTGRSGNTIYF
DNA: TGCGCCAGCAGCTTAAGGACAGGCCGCTCTGGAAACACCATATATTTT

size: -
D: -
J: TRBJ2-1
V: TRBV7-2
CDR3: CASTIDGPYNEQFF
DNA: TGTGCCAGCACCATTGACGGACCTTACAATGAGCAGTTCTTC

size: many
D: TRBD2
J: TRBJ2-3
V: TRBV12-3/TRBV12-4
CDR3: CASRESWGSGRPDTQYF
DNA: TGTGCCAGCCGGGAGTCCTGGGGTAGCGGGAGGCCAGATACGCAGTATTTT

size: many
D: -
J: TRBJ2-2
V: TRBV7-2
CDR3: CASSPRIGGVGNTGELFF
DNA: TGTGCCAGCAGCCCACGGATCGGCGGGGTTGGGAACACCGGGGAGCTGTTTTTT

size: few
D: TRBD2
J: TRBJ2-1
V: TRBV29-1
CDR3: CSALLAYNEQFF
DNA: TGCAGCGCCCTACTAGCGTACAATGAGCAGTTCTTC